This T cell receptor beta chain was identified during a study of graft-versus-host responses after intestinal transplantation. Study at large: Multivisceral, liver-intestinal, or isolated intestinal transplants were received by the recipients. Every transplant recipient was induced with anti-thymocyte globulin, then maintained on tacrolimus and steroids for about 3 years.

As concerns this clone: The antigen remains unidentified.

Profiling relied on immunoSEQ multiplex PCR, and the TCRdb table lists in-frame clones only, not all of them. The data hold roughly 90,000 clones, with over 80% observed a single time. The germline V gene encodes CDR1 ENHRY and CDR2 SYGVKD. This CDR3 is built from 17 residues. Trimming pared 2 bases from V and 3 bases from J, leaving 16 bases between. This sequence was found in a human donor who received an intestinal transplant. This chain joins TRBV10-3 and TRBJ1-4; no firm D call. Source: unstimulated CD8+ T cells sorted from spleen or lymph node cells, taken before intestinal transplant. The CDR3 coding sequence is TGTGCCATCAGTGAGGGTTTTGAAAGGGCGTCTAATGAAAAACTGTTTTTT. Its protein is CAISEGFERASNEKLFF.